This TCR beta chain was identified during a study of cytomegalovirus exposure and HLA in healthy donors. Findings and caveats of the study: Trimming of TCR beta V- and J-genes showed a link, identified in a later analysis, to a missense DCLRE1C variant.

PCR involved 60 Vbeta and 13 Jbeta primers. The table came from immunoSEQ multiplex PCR; TCRdb's copy has only in-frame clones and leaves some out. This sample's table reports 70,000 or so clones. For this clone: Its antigen is currently unknown.

The sequencing sample was made of PBMCs. The clonotype was recovered from a boy between 10 and 17 years old in good health and CMV-seronegative.

CDR3 sequence (DNA): TGTGCCAGCAGTGACCGGCCCTGGGGCAGCGAGGCCAACACTGAAGCTTTCTTT. It encodes CASSDRPWGSEANTEAFF. V gene TRBV6-4 combines with J gene TRBJ1-1; tentatively, D is TRBD1 (5 bases). Deletions cut 2 bases from V and 2 bases from J, with 21 bases between. Germline-derived CDR1 and CDR2 are MRHNA and SNTAGT. This CDR3 spans 18 amino acids.